What follows is one T cell receptor (beta chain) and its context. Generated by immunoSEQ multiplex PCR, the TCRdb table keeps only in-frame clones and is missing some. The sample has 81,000 or so clones, 80% to 95% seen once. Germline V gene data show CDR1 as LNHDA and CDR2 as SQIVND (reference sequence). This CDR3 comprises 14 residues. V dropped 5 bases and J dropped 6 bases, with 14 bases sitting between them. This entry comes from a study of blood T cell repertoires in COVID-19. Turning to the study itself: The United States, Italy and Spain provided the acute and convalescent COVID-19 samples.

This TCR derives from a woman in her sixties or seventies with active COVID-19. V and J are TRBV19 and TRBJ1-5; weak D call: TRBD1 (5 bases). Sequenced sample: peripheral blood. The CDR3 DNA sequence: TGTGCCAGTAGTCGGGGGGTAAGTAGTCAGCCCCAGCATTTT. Translation: CASSRGVSSQPQHF.